This T cell receptor (beta chain) was captured in a study of resident and recirculating memory T cells in vitiligo. Patients' lesions had not changed for the previous 6 months. Confetti depigmentation, marking active vitiligo, was absent in these patients. As to this clone: Its matching antigen is unknown.

The CDR3 extends over 12 amino acids. Germline-derived CDR1 and CDR2 are SNHLY and FYNNEI. V was cut by 1 base and J by 4 bases, with 4 bases left in between. Assay: immunoSEQ multiplex PCR; the TCRdb copy retains only in-frame clones and omits some. The sample shows tens of thousands of clones, about 91% of them seen only once. General study points: Non-conserved TCRs across sites and patients suggested distinct clones per lesion.

What was sequenced was blood. The chain is built from TRBV2 and TRBJ1-2; no definite D call. The sequence was collected from a male donor with vitiligo. CDR3 protein: CASSEGAYGYTF. DNA for the CDR3: TGTGCCAGCAGTGAAGGGGCCTATGGCTACACCTTC.